The 17 T cell receptor beta chains below all came from one sample that was sequenced in a study of T cells in tumors after PD-1 blockade. The assay was immunoSEQ multiplex PCR, and TCRdb's table has in-frame clones only and misses some. The sample has about 7,700 clones, roughly two thirds seen once. The sample in question was tumor tissue, obtained after anti-PD-1 treatment. Receptors were obtained from a human donor with basal cell carcinoma.

CDR3 nucleotide sequence: TGTGCCAGCAGTTTCGGTAACCCCGTGGAGCAGTACTTC. This encodes CASSFGNPVEQYF. The rearrangement links TRBV27 to TRBJ2-7; the D is unclear. The germline V gene has CDR1 MNHEY and CDR2 SMNVEV (reference sequence). This CDR3 has 13 residues. V was pared by 3 bases and J by 7 bases, with 13 bases between.

V and J are TRBV7-9 and TRBJ1-4; D gene ambiguous. V lost 5 bases and J lost 8, with 15 bases in between. The CDR3 spans 14 residues. CDR1 is SEHNR and CDR2 is FQNEAQ in the germline V gene (reference sequence). The CDR3 region has the DNA TGTGCCAGCAGCCGACCTGGACTTTGGGAAAAACTGTTTTTT. It is translated as CASSRPGLWEKLFF.

V gene TRBV29-1 combines with J gene TRBJ1-4, with D perhaps matching TRBD1 (5 bases). V lost 7 bases, J lost 4 bases, and 13 bases lay in between. CDR1 is SQVTM, CDR2 ANQGSEA, per germline. This CDR3 is built from 13 residues. CDR3 bases: TGCAGCGCCCGGGACTCTGGTAATGAAAAACTGTTTTTT. Amino acids: CSARDSGNEKLFF.

The V gene is TRBV4-3, the J gene TRBJ1-2, with a possible D match to TRBD1 (5 bases). Trimming took 3 bases from V and 3 from J, leaving 14 bases between them. The length of the CDR3 is 15 residues. In germline, CDR1 is LGHNA, CDR2 YSLEER. The CDR3 protein is CASSHLGDSYYGYTF. The CDR3 bases are TGCGCCAGCAGCCATCTAGGGGACTCCTACTATGGCTACACCTTC.

The CDR3, as DNA: TGTGCCAGCAGCCAAGGTGTGCAGACCCAGTACTTC. Its translation is CASSQGVQTQYF. The V call is TRBV14, the J call TRBJ2-5; no clear D. CDR3 length: 12 amino acids. Germline V lookup: CDR1 SGHDN, CDR2 FVKESK. The V gene lost 1 base and the J gene lost 6 bases, with 6 bases spanning the gap.

This clone was observed a handful of times. The chain joins TRBV12-5 to TRBJ2-5, with D possibly being TRBD1 or TRBD2 (5 bases each). CDR3 size: 13 residues. The V and J ends lost 6 bases and 1 base respectively, with 9 bases between them. Germline CDR1 reads LGHNT; CDR2 reads FRNRAP. In nucleotides, the CDR3 is TGTGCTAGTGGAGAGGGGTTCCAAGAGACCCAGTACTTC. Protein: CASGEGFQETQYF. The whole variable domain, remainder taken from reference TRBV12-5 and TRBJ2-5, is DARVTQTPRHKVTEMGQEVTMRCQPILGHNTVFWYRQTMMQGLELLAYFRNRAPLDDSGMPKDRFSAEMPDATLATLKIQPSEPRDSAVYFCASGEGFQETQYFGPGTRLLVL.

The CDR3 sequence is CASSFSPGEKLFF. As DNA, the CDR3 is TGTGCCAGCAGTTTTTCTCCCGGCGAAAAACTGTTTTTT. This chain connects TRBV2 to TRBJ1-4; D is ambiguous. The CDR3 runs to 13 residues. The germline CDR1 and CDR2 sequences are SNHLY and FYNNEI. The germline V and J ends were trimmed by 5 bases and 8 bases, with 12 bases remaining between them.

This clone was seen a single time. The J gene is TRBJ2-1, the V gene TRBV6-5; 8 bases map to TRBD2. CDR3 length: 14 amino acids. The germline CDR1 and CDR2 sequences are MNHEY and SVGAGI. The V and J ends lost 5 bases and 9 bases, in that order; junction bases with no gene match: 9. The CDR3 DNA sequence: TGTGCCAGCAGTCCGGGACTAGGGTTGGTTGAGCAGTTCTTC. Amino acid sequence: CASSPGLGLVEQFF.

This chain uses TRBV4-3 with TRBJ1-1, with TRBD1 as a possible D gene (5 bases). The CDR3 loop spans 15 amino acids. Germline CDR1 is LGHNA and CDR2 is YSLEER. V lost 0 bases and J lost 3, with 11 bases in between. The DNA for the CDR3 is TGCGCCAGCAGCCAAGATGTGCAGGGAGACACTGAAGCTTTCTTT. This codes for CASSQDVQGDTEAFF.

In DNA form, the CDR3 reads TGTGCCAGCAGCCTTTCAGACGGACAGTACTCTGGGGCCAACGTCCTGACTTTC. It encodes CASSLSDGQYSGANVLTF. The rearrangement joins TRBV3-1 (or the pseudogene TRBV3-2) to TRBJ2-6; D possibly corresponds to TRBD1 (6 bases). The V end lost 4 bases, the J end lost 0 bases, and 16 bases lay between the germline ends. CDR3 length: 18 amino acids. Germline V gene data show CDR1 as LGHDT and CDR2 as YNNKEL (reference sequence).

This rearrangement joins TRBV27 to TRBJ1-3; perhaps TRBD1 as D (5 bases). The germline CDR1 and CDR2 sequences are MNHEY and SMNVEV (reference sequence). V was shortened by 8 bases and J by 0 bases, with 17 bases between the two germline ends. CDR3 length: 16 residues. DNA of the CDR3: TGTGCCAGCTCCTCAGGGTGGGGCCTCTCTGGAAACACCATATATTTT. Protein product: CASSSGWGLSGNTIYF.

CDR3 sequence (DNA): TGTGCCAGCACCTTCCCCGGGGAAAAACTGTTTTTT. It yields the protein CASTFPGEKLFF. The chain links TRBV5-6 to TRBJ1-4, with no clear D. CDR1 and CDR2 (germline): SGHDT, YYEEEE. CDR3 length equals 12 residues. Trimming shortened V by 6 bases and J by 8 bases, and 11 bases separated the two germline ends.

The rearrangement uses TRBV9 and TRBJ2-2; the match to TRBD2 covers 12 bases. Germline-derived CDR1 and CDR2 are SGDLS and YYNGEE. The CDR3 sequence is 16 residues long. V was clipped by 3 bases and J by 6 bases; unmatched bases: 6. The CDR3 sequence: CASSATSGGWAGELFF. CDR3 nucleotide sequence: TGTGCCAGCAGCGCGACTAGCGGGGGTTGGGCCGGGGAGCTGTTTTTT.

V is TRBV10-1 and J is TRBJ2-3, with D perhaps being TRBD1 or TRBD2 (6 bases each). The CDR3 loop spans 15 amino acids. The V and J ends lost 3 bases and 1 base respectively, with 11 bases between them. Per the germline V gene, CDR1 is WNHNN and CDR2 is SYGVQD (reference sequence). CDR3 nucleotides: TGCGCCAGCAGTGACGGGGGCCTCCGCACAGATACGCAGTATTTT. As protein: CASSDGGLRTDTQYF.

This clone was found a few times. The chain has TRBV7-9 and TRBJ2-1, with TRBD2 matching over 10 bases. This CDR3 contains 15 residues. The trim removed 5 bases at V and 2 bases at J, leaving 3 bases unmatched. CDR1 SEHNR and CDR2 FQNEAQ come from the germline V gene (reference sequence). The CDR3 DNA reads TGTGCCAGCAGCCCAAGCGGGGGGGCCTACAATGAGCAGTTCTTC. It is translated as CASSPSGGAYNEQFF.

V usage is TRBV4-2 and J usage is TRBJ2-7; TRBD1 agrees at 8 bases. This CDR3 region has 15 residues. V trimming: 3 bases; J trimming: 4 bases; junction bases outside the gene matches: 8. Germline values: CDR1 LGHNA, CDR2 YNFKEQ. The DNA for the CDR3 is TGTGCCAGCAGCCACAGGACAGGGTTTGGGTACGAGCAGTACTTC. Its translation: CASSHRTGFGYEQYF.

In this sample, this clone turned up once. The V and J genes are TRBV5-1 and TRBJ2-5; 11 bases are shared with TRBD2. There are 15 residues in the CDR3. Trimming took 7 bases from V and 5 from J; bases not matched to a gene: 10. From germline, CDR1 is SGHRS and CDR2 YFSETQ. CDR3 DNA sequence: TGCGCCAGCGGGAAGACTAGCGGGGTCCGTGAGACCCAGTACTTC. It yields the protein CASGKTSGVRETQYF.